This entry lists 19 T cell receptor beta chains sequenced from one sample in a study of beta chain features in type 1 diabetes. Sequenced material consisted of expressed TCRB transcripts (all of the isolated RNA was reverse transcribed). Only in-frame clones appear in the TCRdb table, and some are missing; sequencing was by immunoSEQ multiplex PCR. The sample has a few hundred thousand clones, around 10% seen once. Material: naive CD4+ T cells from blood. These receptor sequences come from a woman aged 25 to 39 in good health.

This clone was found a few times. The V call is TRBV7-3, the J call TRBJ2-1, with TRBD2 identical over 9 bases. Germline CDR1 reads SGHTA; CDR2 reads FQGTGA. This CDR3 is built from 14 residues. V lost 5 bases and J lost 5; bases outside the gene matches: 4. CDR3 region: CASSRTSAHNEQFF. CDR3 nucleotide sequence: TGTGCCAGCAGCCGGACTAGCGCTCACAATGAGCAGTTCTTC.

This clone was seen only a few times. V is TRBV10-3 and J is TRBJ2-5, with a tentative D call TRBD1 (6 bases). Germline assignment: CDR1 ENHRY and CDR2 SYGVKD. Trimming shortened V by 6 bases and J by 2 bases, and 13 bases separated the two germline ends. The CDR3 contains 14 residues. The CDR3 nucleotides read TGTGCCATCAGAGAAGGACAGATACAAGAGACCCAGTACTTC. This gives the protein CAIREGQIQETQYF.

V is TRBV2 and J is TRBJ1-1; tentative D call: TRBD1 (5 bases). This CDR3 has 13 residues. V lost 7 bases, J lost 5 bases, and 14 bases lay in between. Germline loops: CDR1 SNHLY, CDR2 FYNNEI. Here the CDR3 reads CASNLIGGTEAFF. The DNA of the CDR3 is TGTGCCAGCAATCTCATCGGGGGAACTGAAGCTTTCTTT.

This clone was seen once. The chain employs TRBV27 and TRBJ1-5; D may be TRBD1 (5 bases). V was clipped by 7 bases and J by 0 bases, with 7 bases between them. This CDR3 contains 13 residues. Per germline, CDR1 MNHEY and CDR2 SMNVEV (reference sequence). The CDR3: CASITGSNQPQHF. The CDR3 DNA is TGTGCCAGCATTACAGGTAGCAATCAGCCCCAGCATTTT.

This clone has more than one count but fewer than ten. The genes are TRBV27 and TRBJ2-1; 9 bases are a match to TRBD2. The V and J ends lost 5 bases and 7 bases, in that order; junction bases with no gene match: 3. This CDR3 has 13 amino acids. Germline CDR1 reads MNHEY; CDR2 reads SMNVEV (reference sequence). The CDR3 DNA is TGTGCCAGCAGTAGCGGGAGGCTTAATGAGCAGTTCTTC. This encodes CASSSGRLNEQFF.

The V gene is TRBV30, the J gene TRBJ1-2, with D possibly matching TRBD1 (6 bases). Germline V gene lookup returns CDR1 GTSNPN and CDR2 SVGIG (reference sequence). Between the trimmed V and J ends, which lost 3 bases and 3 bases, there was a span of 11 bases. The CDR3 sequence is 13 residues long. DNA for the CDR3: TGTGCCTGGAGAAACAGGGCTGACTATGGCTACACCTTC. It specifies CAWRNRADYGYTF.

This chain links TRBV7-6 with TRBJ1-5; D call uncertain. This CDR3 contains 15 residues. Between the trimmed V and J ends, which lost 4 bases and 1 base, there was a span of 11 bases. Per the germline V gene, CDR1 is SGHVS and CDR2 is FNYEAQ. The CDR3 sequence: CASSSAAGSNQPQHF. CDR3 nucleotides: TGTGCCAGCAGCTCAGCGGCGGGAAGCAATCAGCCCCAGCATTTT.

This clone was picked up a small number of times. J is TRBJ2-7 and V is TRBV14; D might be TRBD2 (6 bases). The V gene's germline CDR1 is SGHDN and CDR2 FVKESK. V gave up 0 bases and J gave up 5 bases, with 8 bases separating them. This CDR3 is 13 amino acids long. Here the CDR3 DNA reads TGTGCCAGCAGCCAAGACGGGAGTAACGAGCAGTACTTC. It encodes CASSQDGSNEQYF. The full variable domain, rest sourced from reference TRBV14 and TRBJ2-7, is EAGVTQFPSHSVIEKGQTVTLRCDPISGHDNLYWYRRVMGKEIKFLLHFVKESKQDESGMPNNRFLAERTGGTYSTLKVQPAELEDSGVYFCASSQDGSNEQYFGPGTRLTVT.

The J gene is TRBJ2-1, the V gene TRBV19, with D perhaps matching TRBD2 (5 bases). The CDR3 totals 13 residues. CDR1 is LNHDA, CDR2 SQIVND, per germline (reference sequence). V was trimmed by 3 bases and J by 6 bases, leaving 9 bases between them. CDR3 in amino acids: CASSIFGGNEQFF. The CDR3 coding sequence is TGTGCCAGTAGTATTTTTGGAGGCAATGAGCAGTTCTTC.

This clone has just a few counts. The rearrangement uses TRBV19 and TRBJ2-2; TRBD2 agrees at 7 bases. The CDR3 length is 16 residues. After removal of 8 bases from V and 0 bases from J, the junction contained 9 bases not matched to a gene. Germline loops: CDR1 LNHDA, CDR2 SQIVND (reference sequence). DNA of the CDR3: TGTGCCAGTTGTACCGAGCGGGGCCCGAACACCGGGGAGCTGTTTTTT. Translation gives CASCTERGPNTGELFF.

This chain connects TRBV18 to TRBJ1-1, with a tentative D call TRBD1 (6 bases). The germline CDR1 and CDR2 sequences are KGHSH and LQKENI. V was trimmed by 5 bases and J by 3 bases, leaving 10 bases between them. The CDR3 totals 13 residues. In DNA, the CDR3 is TGTGCCAGCTCATCGAAGGGGGACACTGAAGCTTTCTTT. This encodes CASSSKGDTEAFF. Together with reference TRBV18 and TRBJ1-1, the CDR3 gives the full variable domain: NAGVMQNPRHLVRRRGQEARLRCSPMKGHSHVYWYRQLPEEGLKFMVYLQKENIIDESGMPKERFSAEFPKEGPSILRIQQVVRGDSAAYFCASSSKGDTEAFFGQGTRLTVV.

The chain is built from TRBV10-3 and TRBJ2-1, with a possible D match to TRBD2 (5 bases). V was cut by 8 bases and J by 4 bases, with 21 bases left in between. CDR1 is ENHRY and CDR2 is SYGVKD in the germline V gene. This CDR3 is 16 amino acids long. The CDR3, as DNA: TGTGCCATCGCCGGTGAAGGGCGGGCAAAGTACAATGAGCAGTTCTTC. Translated, it gives CAIAGEGRAKYNEQFF.

The sample holds a few counts of this clone. This rearrangement joins TRBV14 to TRBJ2-1, with 8 positions matching TRBD2. V dropped 7 bases and J dropped 1; count of bases not matched to a gene: 3. The V gene's germline CDR1 is SGHDN and CDR2 FVKESK. This CDR3 has 14 amino acids. In DNA, the CDR3 is TGTGCCAGCACTGTAGCGGGATCCTACAATGAGCAGTTCTTC. This translates into CASTVAGSYNEQFF.

The chain combines TRBV12-5 with TRBJ2-7, with a weak D call TRBD1 (5 bases). Germline CDR1 LGHNT, CDR2 FRNRAP. V lost 5 bases and J lost 2, with 16 bases in between. This CDR3 comprises 15 residues. The CDR3 DNA sequence: TGTGCTAGTGGTCTGACCCGGACACAGACCTACGAGCAGTACTTC. It codes for CASGLTRTQTYEQYF.

Written as DNA, the CDR3 is TGTGCCAGCAGCCTCCAACGCACACAGGGACAGGCTGGGGCCAACGTCCTGACTTTC. Amino acid sequence: CASSLQRTQGQAGANVLTF. The V gene is TRBV4-2, the J gene TRBJ2-6; 8 bases are a match to TRBD1. Germline CDR1 and CDR2: LGHNA and YNFKEQ. The CDR3 loop spans 19 amino acids. Trimming cost V 4 bases and J 2 bases; bases outside gene matches: 13.

This clone was observed a handful of times. The CDR3 protein is CASSSPGGGVEKLFF. DNA of the CDR3: TGTGCCAGCAGTTCCCCAGGGGGCGGGGTAGAAAAACTGTTTTTT. This chain joins TRBV6-6 and TRBJ1-4; 8 bases align to TRBD1. The J segment lost 8 bases and the V segment lost 4 bases, leaving 9 bases of the junction unmatched. This CDR3 has 15 residues. Looked up from germline, CDR1 is MNHNY and CDR2 is SVGAGI (reference sequence).

The chain is built from TRBV10-3 and TRBJ2-7, with 8 bases lining up with TRBD2. Germline V gives CDR1 ENHRY, CDR2 SYGVKD. This CDR3 has 15 amino acids. Germline trimming cut 2 bases from V and 2 bases from J; bases unmatched to any gene: 5. Written as DNA, the CDR3 is TGTGCCATCAGTGAGAGTAGCGGGGCTACCTACGAGCAGTACTTC. Translated, it gives CAISESSGATYEQYF.

This chain connects TRBV9 to TRBJ1-1; no reliable D call. This CDR3 contains 13 residues. Trimming left V 0 bases short and J 0 bases short, with 3 bases between. CDR1 and CDR2 from the germline V gene are SGDLS and YYNGEE. The CDR3 protein is CASSVAMNTEAFF. The CDR3 bases are TGTGCCAGCAGCGTAGCTATGAACACTGAAGCTTTCTTT.

This clone was picked up a small number of times. The gene calls are TRBV29-1 and TRBJ2-6, with TRBD2 identical over 7 bases. CDR3 size: 15 residues. Germline V gives CDR1 SQVTM, CDR2 ANQGSEA. The V gene end was trimmed by 5 bases and the J gene end by 0 bases; junction bases not matched to a gene: 4. The CDR3 coding sequence is TGCAGCGTTCTAGCGGCAAGCTCTGGGGCCAACGTCCTGACTTTC. Translated: CSVLAASSGANVLTF.